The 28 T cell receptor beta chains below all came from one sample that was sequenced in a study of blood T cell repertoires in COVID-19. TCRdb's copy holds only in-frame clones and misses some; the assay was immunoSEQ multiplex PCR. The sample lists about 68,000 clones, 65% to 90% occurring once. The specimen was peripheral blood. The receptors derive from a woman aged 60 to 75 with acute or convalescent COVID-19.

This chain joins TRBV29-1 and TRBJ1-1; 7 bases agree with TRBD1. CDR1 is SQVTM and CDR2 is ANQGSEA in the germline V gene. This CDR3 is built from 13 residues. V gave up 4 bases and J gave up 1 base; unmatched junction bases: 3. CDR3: CSVGRGQNTEAFF. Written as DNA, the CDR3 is TGCAGCGTTGGAAGGGGGCAGAACACTGAAGCTTTCTTT.

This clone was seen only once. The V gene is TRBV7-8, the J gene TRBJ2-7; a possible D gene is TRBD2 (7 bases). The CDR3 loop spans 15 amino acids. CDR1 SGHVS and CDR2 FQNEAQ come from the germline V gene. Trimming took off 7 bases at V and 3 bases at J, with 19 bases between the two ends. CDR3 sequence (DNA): TGTGCCAGCACCAGGGGACTCGAGCGGGGCTACGAGCAGTACTTC. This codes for CASTRGLERGYEQYF.

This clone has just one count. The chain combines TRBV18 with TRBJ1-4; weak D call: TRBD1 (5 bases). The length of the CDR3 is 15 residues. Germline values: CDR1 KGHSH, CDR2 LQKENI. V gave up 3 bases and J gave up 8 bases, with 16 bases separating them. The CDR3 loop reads CASSPSGGVGEKLFF. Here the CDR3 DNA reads TGTGCCAGCTCACCCTCCGGGGGGGTAGGAGAAAAACTGTTTTTT.

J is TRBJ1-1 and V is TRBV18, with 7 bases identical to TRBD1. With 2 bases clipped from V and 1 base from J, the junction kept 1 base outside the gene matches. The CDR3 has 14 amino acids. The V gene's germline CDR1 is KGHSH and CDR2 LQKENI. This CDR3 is CASSPGQANTEAFF. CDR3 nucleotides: TGTGCCAGCTCACCAGGACAGGCGAACACTGAAGCTTTCTTT.

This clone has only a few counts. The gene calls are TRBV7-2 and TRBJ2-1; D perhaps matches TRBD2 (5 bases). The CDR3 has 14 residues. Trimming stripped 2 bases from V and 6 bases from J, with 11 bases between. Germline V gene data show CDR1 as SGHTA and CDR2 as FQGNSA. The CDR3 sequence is CASSLPGSGNEQFF. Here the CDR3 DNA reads TGTGCCAGCAGCTTACCGGGATCGGGCAATGAGCAGTTCTTC.

CDR3 protein: CASSEYRAGGARTEAFF. Written as DNA, the CDR3 is TGTGCCAGCAGTGAATATCGGGCAGGGGGCGCGAGGACTGAAGCTTTCTTT. The V gene is TRBV25-1, the J gene TRBJ1-1; TRBD1 agrees at 8 bases. Losses at the gene ends were 0 bases for V and 5 bases for J; bases not matched to a gene: 11. Germline V lookup: CDR1 MGHDK, CDR2 SYGVNS. The CDR3 is 17 amino acids.

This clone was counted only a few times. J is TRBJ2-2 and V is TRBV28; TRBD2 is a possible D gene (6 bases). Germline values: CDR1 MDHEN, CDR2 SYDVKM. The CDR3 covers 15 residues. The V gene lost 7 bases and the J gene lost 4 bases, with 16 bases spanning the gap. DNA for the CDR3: TGTGCCAGCACCCTGGGGGGTCATGGCACCGGGGAGCTGTTTTTT. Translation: CASTLGGHGTGELFF.

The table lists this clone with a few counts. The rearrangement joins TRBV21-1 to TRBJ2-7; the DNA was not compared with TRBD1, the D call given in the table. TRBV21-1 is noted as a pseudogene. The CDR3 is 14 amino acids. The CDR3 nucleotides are TGTGCCAGCAGCAGTCGGGACAGGGGCTACGAGCAGTACTTC. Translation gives CASSSRDRGYEQYF.

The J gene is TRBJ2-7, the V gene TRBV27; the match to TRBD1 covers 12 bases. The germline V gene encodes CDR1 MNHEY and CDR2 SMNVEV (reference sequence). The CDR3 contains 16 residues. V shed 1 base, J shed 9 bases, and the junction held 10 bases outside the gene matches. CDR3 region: CASSLLGGTGGLGQYF. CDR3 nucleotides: TGTGCCAGCAGTTTATTGGGGGGGACAGGGGGCTTGGGGCAGTACTTC.

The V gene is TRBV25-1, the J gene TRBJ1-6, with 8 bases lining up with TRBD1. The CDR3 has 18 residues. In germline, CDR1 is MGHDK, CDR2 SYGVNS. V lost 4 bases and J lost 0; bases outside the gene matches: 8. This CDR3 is CASSGRTGFGSYNSPLHF. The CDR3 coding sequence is TGTGCCAGCAGTGGAAGGACAGGGTTCGGCTCCTATAATTCACCCCTCCACTTT.

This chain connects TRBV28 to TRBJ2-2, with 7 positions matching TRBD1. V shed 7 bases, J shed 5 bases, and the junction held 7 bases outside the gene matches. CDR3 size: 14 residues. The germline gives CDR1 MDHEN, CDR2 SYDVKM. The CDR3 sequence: CASKGAEGTGELFF. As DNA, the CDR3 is TGTGCCAGCAAGGGGGCCGAAGGTACCGGGGAGCTGTTTTTT. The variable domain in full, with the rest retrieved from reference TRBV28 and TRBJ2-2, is DVKVTQSSRYLVKRTGEKVFLECVQDMDHENMFWYRQDPGLGLRLIYFSYDVKMKEKGDIPEGYSVSREKKERFSLILESASTNQTSMYLCASKGAEGTGELFFGEGSRLTVL.

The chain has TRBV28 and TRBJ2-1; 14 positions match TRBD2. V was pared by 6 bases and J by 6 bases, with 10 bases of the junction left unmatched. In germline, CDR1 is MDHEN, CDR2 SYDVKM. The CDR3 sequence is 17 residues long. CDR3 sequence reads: CASSWYAGTSGGNEQFF. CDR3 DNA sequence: TGTGCCAGCAGCTGGTACGCGGGGACTAGCGGGGGCAATGAGCAGTTCTTC.

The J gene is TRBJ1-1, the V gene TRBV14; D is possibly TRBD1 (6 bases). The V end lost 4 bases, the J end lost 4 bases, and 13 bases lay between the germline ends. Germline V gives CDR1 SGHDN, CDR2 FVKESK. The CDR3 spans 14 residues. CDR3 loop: CASSPRGGPTEAFF. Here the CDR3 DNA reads TGTGCCAGCAGCCCCCGGGGGGGCCCCACTGAAGCTTTCTTT.

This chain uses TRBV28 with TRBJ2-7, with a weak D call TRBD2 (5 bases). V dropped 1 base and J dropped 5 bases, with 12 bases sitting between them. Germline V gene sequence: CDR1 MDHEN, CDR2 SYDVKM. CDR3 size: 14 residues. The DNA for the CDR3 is TGTGCCAGCAGTTTATTGATCACGGGAAACGAGCAGTACTTC. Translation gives CASSLLITGNEQYF.

In nucleotides, the CDR3 is TGTGCCAGCTACGTGACAGGGGGCGATTCCGGGGAGCTGTTTTTT. It translates to CASYVTGGDSGELFF. This chain uses TRBV18 with TRBJ2-2; 10 nucleotides agree with TRBD1. The V gene end was trimmed by 7 bases and the J gene end by 6 bases; junction bases not matched to a gene: 8. Germline CDR1 KGHSH, CDR2 LQKENI. The CDR3 has 15 residues.

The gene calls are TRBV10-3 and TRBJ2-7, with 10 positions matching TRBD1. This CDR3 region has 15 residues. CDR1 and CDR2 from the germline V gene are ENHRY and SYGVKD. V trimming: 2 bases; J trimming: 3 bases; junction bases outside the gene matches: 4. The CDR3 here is CAISETDRGHYEQYF. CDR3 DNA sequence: TGTGCCATCAGTGAGACAGACAGGGGGCACTACGAGCAGTACTTC.

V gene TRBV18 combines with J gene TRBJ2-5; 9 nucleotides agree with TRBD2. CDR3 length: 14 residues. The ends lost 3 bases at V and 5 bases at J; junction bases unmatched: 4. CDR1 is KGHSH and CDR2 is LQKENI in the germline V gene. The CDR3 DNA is TGTGCCAGCTCACCGGGACTAGCAGGGGAGACCCAGTACTTC. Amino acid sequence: CASSPGLAGETQYF.

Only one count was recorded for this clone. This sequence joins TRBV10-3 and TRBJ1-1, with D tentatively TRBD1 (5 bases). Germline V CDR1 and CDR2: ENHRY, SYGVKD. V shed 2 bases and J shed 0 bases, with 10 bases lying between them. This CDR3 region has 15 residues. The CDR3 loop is CAISEAGRVNTEAFF. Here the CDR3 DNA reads TGTGCCATCAGTGAGGCAGGCAGGGTGAACACTGAAGCTTTCTTT.

The CDR3 sequence: CASSLLAGQGEAYEQYF. The CDR3 DNA reads TGTGCCAGCAGTTTACTTGCCGGACAGGGGGAGGCCTACGAGCAGTACTTC. The J gene is TRBJ2-7, the V gene TRBV28, with 10 bases that match TRBD1. V lost 2 bases and J lost 2; bases outside the gene matches: 9. CDR3 length: 17 amino acids. Germline V gene sequence: CDR1 MDHEN, CDR2 SYDVKM.

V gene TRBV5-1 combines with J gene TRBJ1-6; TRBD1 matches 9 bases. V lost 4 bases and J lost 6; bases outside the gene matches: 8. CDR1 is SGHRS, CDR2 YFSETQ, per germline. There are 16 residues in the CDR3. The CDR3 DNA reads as TGCGCCAGCAGCGGAGGGGGACAGGGACTTAATTCACCCCTCCACTTT. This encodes CASSGGGQGLNSPLHF. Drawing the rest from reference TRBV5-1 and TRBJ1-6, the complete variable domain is KAGVTQTPRYLIKTRGQQVTLSCSPISGHRSVSWYQQTPGQGLQFLFEYFSETQRNKGNFPGRFSGRQFSNSRSEMNVSTLELGDSALYLCASSGGGQGLNSPLHFGNGTRLTVT.

The CDR3 region has the DNA TGCGCCAGCAGTCAATTCTTTACTTCGGAGCAGGGGGCAAGGGAGACCCAGTACTTC. Residues: CASSQFFTSEQGARETQYF. The chain combines TRBV23-1 with TRBJ2-5, with 8 bases that match TRBD1. TRBV23-1 is flagged as an ORF with uncertain function. The CDR3 sequence is 19 residues long. Unmatched junction bases numbered 18, after V lost 1 base and J lost 5 bases.

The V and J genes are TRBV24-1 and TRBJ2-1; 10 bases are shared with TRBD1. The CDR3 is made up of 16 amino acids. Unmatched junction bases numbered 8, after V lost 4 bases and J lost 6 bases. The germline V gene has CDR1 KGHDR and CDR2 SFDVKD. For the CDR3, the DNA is TGTGCCACCAGTGACCCCGGGACAGGGGCTCGCAATGAGCAGTTCTTC. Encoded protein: CATSDPGTGARNEQFF.

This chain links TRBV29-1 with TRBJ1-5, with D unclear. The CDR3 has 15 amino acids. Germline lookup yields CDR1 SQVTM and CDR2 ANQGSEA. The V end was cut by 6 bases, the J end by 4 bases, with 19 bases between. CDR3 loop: CSVTQSDRENQPQHF. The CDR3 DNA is TGCAGCGTGACGCAATCGGATCGGGAAAATCAGCCCCAGCATTTT.

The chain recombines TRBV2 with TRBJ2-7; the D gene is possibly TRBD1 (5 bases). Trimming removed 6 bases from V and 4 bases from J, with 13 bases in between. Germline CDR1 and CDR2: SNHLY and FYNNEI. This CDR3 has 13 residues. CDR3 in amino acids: CASSRTPLYEQYF. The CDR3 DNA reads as TGTGCCAGCAGCCGGACACCCCTTTACGAGCAGTACTTC.

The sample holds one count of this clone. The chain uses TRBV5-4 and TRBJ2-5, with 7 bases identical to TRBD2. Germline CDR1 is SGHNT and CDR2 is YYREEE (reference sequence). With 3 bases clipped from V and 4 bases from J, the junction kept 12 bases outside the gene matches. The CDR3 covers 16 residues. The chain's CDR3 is CASSSASGRGRETQYF. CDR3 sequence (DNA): TGTGCCAGCAGCTCAGCTTCAGGGAGGGGTCGAGAGACCCAGTACTTC.

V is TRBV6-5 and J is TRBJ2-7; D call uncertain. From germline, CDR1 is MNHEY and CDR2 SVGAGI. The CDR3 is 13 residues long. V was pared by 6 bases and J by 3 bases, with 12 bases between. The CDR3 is CASSRVSSYEQYF. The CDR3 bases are TGTGCCAGCAGCCGGGTATCTAGCTACGAGCAGTACTTC.

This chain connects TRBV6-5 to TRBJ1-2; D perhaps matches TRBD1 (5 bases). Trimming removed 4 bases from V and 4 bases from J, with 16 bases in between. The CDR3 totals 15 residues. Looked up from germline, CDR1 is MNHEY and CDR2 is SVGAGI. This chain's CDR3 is CASSLQKGAAYGYTF. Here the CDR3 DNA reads TGTGCCAGCAGTTTGCAAAAAGGGGCGGCCTATGGCTACACCTTC.

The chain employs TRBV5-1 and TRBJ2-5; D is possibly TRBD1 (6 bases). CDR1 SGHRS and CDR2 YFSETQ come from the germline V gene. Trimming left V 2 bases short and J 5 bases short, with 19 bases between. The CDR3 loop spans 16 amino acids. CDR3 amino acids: CASSFGANRVRETQYF. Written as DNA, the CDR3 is TGCGCCAGCAGCTTCGGGGCCAACAGGGTAAGGGAGACCCAGTACTTC.